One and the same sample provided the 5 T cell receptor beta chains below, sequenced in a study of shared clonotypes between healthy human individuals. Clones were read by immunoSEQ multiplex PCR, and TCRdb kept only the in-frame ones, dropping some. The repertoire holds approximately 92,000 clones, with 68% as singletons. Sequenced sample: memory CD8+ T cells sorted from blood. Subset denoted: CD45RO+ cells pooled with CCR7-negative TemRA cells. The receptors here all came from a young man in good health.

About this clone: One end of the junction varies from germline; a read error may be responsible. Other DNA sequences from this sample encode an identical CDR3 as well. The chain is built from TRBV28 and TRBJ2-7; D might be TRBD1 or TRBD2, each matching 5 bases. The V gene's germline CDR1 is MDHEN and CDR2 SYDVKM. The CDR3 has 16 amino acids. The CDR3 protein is CASSTTGTDYSYEQYF. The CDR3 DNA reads TGTGCCAGCAGTACCACCGGGACCGACTACTCCTACGAGCAATACTTC.

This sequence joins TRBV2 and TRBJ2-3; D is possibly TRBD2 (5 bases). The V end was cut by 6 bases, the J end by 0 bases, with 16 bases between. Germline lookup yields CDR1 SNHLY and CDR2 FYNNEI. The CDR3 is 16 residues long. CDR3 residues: CASSIFGGSSTDTQYF. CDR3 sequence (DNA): TGTGCCAGCAGCATCTTCGGAGGATCTAGCACAGATACGCAGTATTTT.

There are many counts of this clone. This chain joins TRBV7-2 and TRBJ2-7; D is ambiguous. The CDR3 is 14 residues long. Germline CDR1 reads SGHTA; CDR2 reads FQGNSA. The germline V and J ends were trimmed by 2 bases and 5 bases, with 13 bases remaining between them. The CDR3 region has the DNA TGTGCCAGCAGCTTATTAACGGGTGCAGACGAGCAGTACTTC. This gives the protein CASSLLTGADEQYF.

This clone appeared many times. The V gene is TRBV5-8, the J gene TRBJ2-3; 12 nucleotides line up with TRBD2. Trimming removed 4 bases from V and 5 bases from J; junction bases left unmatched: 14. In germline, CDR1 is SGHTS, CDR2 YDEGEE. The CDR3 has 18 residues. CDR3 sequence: CASSDPGLAGRLGDTQYF. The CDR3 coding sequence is TGTGCCAGCAGCGACCCGGGACTAGCGGGTCGGCTGGGAGATACGCAGTATTTT.

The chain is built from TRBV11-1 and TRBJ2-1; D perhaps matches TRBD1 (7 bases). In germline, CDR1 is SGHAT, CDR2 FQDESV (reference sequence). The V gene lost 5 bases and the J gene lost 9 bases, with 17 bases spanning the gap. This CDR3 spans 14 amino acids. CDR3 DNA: TGTGCCAGCAGCCCACCGACAGGGCGGGGTGAGCAGTTCTTC. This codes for CASSPPTGRGEQFF.